The clone carrying this T cell receptor beta chain was seen more than once but under ten times. What it binds is unknown. The entry originates in a study of cytomegalovirus exposure and HLA in healthy donors. Study observations and caveats: A few chains linked to CMV were shown in vitro to be specific for CMV antigens. Cytomegalovirus status was reportedly diagnosed by the classifier with high specificity and sensitivity. The study put under 200 TCR beta chains on its list as cytomegalovirus-associated.

Trimming took 2 bases from V and 1 from J, leaving 6 bases between them. The length of the CDR3 is 13 residues. The germline V gene has CDR1 MNHEY and CDR2 SVGAGI. The table came from immunoSEQ multiplex PCR; TCRdb's copy has only in-frame clones and leaves some out. This sample yields about 58,000 clones, of which more than 75% are seen a single time; 0.85% to 1.2% belongs to the top ten. The sequenced sample consisted of PBMCs. The TCR was taken from a man aged 18 to 29 in good health and CMV-seronegative. The genes are TRBV6-5 and TRBJ2-7; D is ambiguous. CDR3 nucleotides: TGTGCCAGCAGTTACGGGCAATCCTACGAGCAGTACTTC. Encoded protein: CASSYGQSYEQYF.